This T cell receptor (beta chain) comes out of a study of PD-1 blockade in mismatch repair-deficient tumors. Clones were sequenced by immunoSEQ multiplex PCR, and TCRdb holds only the in-frame ones, with some missing. The table includes around 100,000 clones, 70% to 80% detected once. After removal of 6 bases from V and 4 bases from J, the junction contained 8 bases not matched to a gene. The CDR3 is 14 amino acids. Germline V gene sequence: CDR1 SGHNT, CDR2 YYREEE (reference sequence). The clonotype originates from an adult with mismatch repair-deficient cancer. The sample here was peripheral blood, taken approximately 64 weeks after starting pembrolizumab. The chain links TRBV5-4 to TRBJ1-1, with 8 bases fitting TRBD1. This CDR3 is CASTPTGGLTEAFF. In DNA form, the CDR3 reads TGTGCCAGCACACCCACAGGGGGGCTCACTGAAGCTTTCTTT.